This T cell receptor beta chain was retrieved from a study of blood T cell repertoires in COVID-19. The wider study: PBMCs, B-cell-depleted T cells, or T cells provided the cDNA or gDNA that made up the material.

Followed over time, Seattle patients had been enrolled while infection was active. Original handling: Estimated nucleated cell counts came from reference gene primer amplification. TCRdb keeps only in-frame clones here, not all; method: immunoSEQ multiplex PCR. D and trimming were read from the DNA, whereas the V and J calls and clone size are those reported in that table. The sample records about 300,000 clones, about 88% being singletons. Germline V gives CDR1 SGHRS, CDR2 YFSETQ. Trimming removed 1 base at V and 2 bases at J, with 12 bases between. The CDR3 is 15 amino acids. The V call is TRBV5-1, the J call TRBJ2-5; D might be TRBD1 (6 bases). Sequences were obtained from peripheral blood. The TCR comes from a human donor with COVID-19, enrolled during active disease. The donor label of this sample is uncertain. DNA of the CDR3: TGCGCCAGCAGCTTGAATAGGCAGGGGCAAGAGACCCAGTACTTC. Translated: CASSLNRQGQETQYF.